These 22 T cell receptor beta chains originate from one sample sequenced in a study of a mutant IDH1 vaccine in newly diagnosed glioma. As to time point: week 23, last vaccination. One vaccine dose held 300 ug of mutant IDH1 20-mer peptide and came with topical imiquimod. Measured with immunoSEQ multiplex PCR; TCRdb has only the in-frame clones, and not every one. The sample has 50,000 to 60,000 clones, over 70% seen once. These TCRs' antigens remain unknown. The specimen was PBMCs, collected from a glioma patient whose treatment included an IDH1 peptide vaccine. These receptors all come from a man in his forties or fifties with glioma.

The V gene is TRBV15, the J gene TRBJ2-1; 7 bases are a match to TRBD1. Germline CDR1 and CDR2: LNHNV and YYDKDF (reference sequence). CDR3 length: 12 amino acids. Trimming at V came to 11 bases and at J to 5 bases, leaving 6 bases not matched to a gene. The CDR3 here is CAVRDSHNEQFF. The CDR3 DNA follows: TGTGCCGTTAGGGACAGTCACAATGAGCAGTTCTTC.

The genes are TRBV25-1 and TRBJ2-7; D is tentatively TRBD1 or TRBD2 (5 bases each). Deletions cut 3 bases from V and 3 bases from J, with 18 bases between. Germline-derived CDR1 and CDR2 are MGHDK and SYGVNS. The CDR3 contains 16 residues. The CDR3 nucleotides are TGTGCCAGCAGTGACCGGGACCCCGACCCTAACTACGAGCAGTACTTC. This codes for CASSDRDPDPNYEQYF.

There are a few counts of this clone. V is TRBV7-9 and J is TRBJ2-5; 10 bases are shared with TRBD2. The ends lost 3 bases at V and 5 bases at J; junction bases unmatched: 6. Germline V gene lookup returns CDR1 SEHNR and CDR2 FQNEAQ (reference sequence). The CDR3 consists of 15 residues. The CDR3 bases are TGTGCCAGCAGCTTCTTGGGAGCGGGGGGGGAGACCCAGTACTTC. As protein: CASSFLGAGGETQYF.

The V and J genes are TRBV7-2 and TRBJ2-7; no firm D call. The V gene's germline CDR1 is SGHTA and CDR2 FQGNSA. The length of the CDR3 is 14 residues. The ends were cut back, 3 bases at V and 4 bases at J, with 13 bases in the middle. The CDR3 bases are TGTGCCAGCAGCTTGTCTGGCGGCTTATACGAGCAGTACTTC. Protein sequence: CASSLSGGLYEQYF. Supplemented by reference TRBV7-2 and TRBJ2-7, the full variable domain reads GAGVSQSPSNKVTEKGKDVELRCDPISGHTALYWYRQSLGQGLEFLIYFQGNSAPDKSGLPSDRFSAERTGGSVSTLTIQRTQQEDSAVYLCASSLSGGLYEQYFGPGTRLTVT.

The V gene is TRBV5-6, the J gene TRBJ2-7, with 9 bases that match TRBD1. Germline-derived CDR1 and CDR2 are SGHDT and YYEEEE. With 3 bases clipped from V and 5 bases from J, the junction kept 12 bases outside the gene matches. There are 16 residues in the CDR3. As DNA, the CDR3 is TGTGCCAGCAGCTGGTTCGGGACAGGGACTGGAGACGAGCAGTACTTC. Amino acids: CASSWFGTGTGDEQYF.

The chain couples TRBV5-6 to TRBJ2-5; TRBD1 is a possible D gene (6 bases). There are 15 residues in the CDR3. Germline V gene sequence: CDR1 SGHDT, CDR2 YYEEEE. V gave up 2 bases and J gave up 5 bases, with 16 bases separating them. The chain's CDR3 is CASSFTTGVLETQYF. CDR3 DNA: TGTGCCAGCAGCTTCACGACAGGAGTTTTGGAGACCCAGTACTTC.

J is TRBJ2-7 and V is TRBV11-2, with a possible D match to TRBD2 (6 bases). In germline, CDR1 is SGHAT, CDR2 FQNNGV. The CDR3 has 16 residues. Trimming took 1 base from V and 2 from J, leaving 15 bases between them. CDR3 amino acids: CASSLGGRQRPYEQYF. In DNA form, the CDR3 reads TGTGCCAGCAGCTTAGGGGGGAGGCAGAGACCCTACGAGCAGTACTTC.

In its sample, this clone was seen a few times. The V gene is TRBV5-1, the J gene TRBJ1-1; 7 nucleotides match TRBD1. V was pared by 3 bases and J by 4 bases, with 3 bases of the junction left unmatched. Germline V gene sequence: CDR1 SGHRS, CDR2 YFSETQ. This CDR3 is 13 amino acids long. The chain's CDR3 is CASSWAGGTEAFF. Written as DNA, the CDR3 is TGCGCCAGCAGCTGGGCAGGGGGCACTGAAGCTTTCTTT.

The chain uses TRBV29-1 and TRBJ1-1; D not resolved. V lost 0 bases and J 8 bases, leaving 10 bases between the germline ends. Germline V CDR1 and CDR2: SQVTM, ANQGSEA. The CDR3 is 12 amino acids. The CDR3 DNA reads as TGCAGCGTTGAAGATCGGTCCAGAGAAGCTTTCTTT. It codes for CSVEDRSREAFF.

This sequence joins TRBV14 and TRBJ1-5; D gene ambiguous. The CDR3 runs 14 residues. CDR1 and CDR2 (germline): SGHDN, FVKESK. Trimming stripped 0 bases from V and 9 bases from J, with 12 bases between. Here the CDR3 reads CASSQDRRGRPQHF. CDR3 in DNA: TGTGCCAGCAGCCAAGATCGCCGAGGGAGGCCCCAGCATTTT.

The chain employs TRBV19 and TRBJ1-6; 9 positions match TRBD1. The CDR3 has 15 amino acids. The V gene end was trimmed by 7 bases and the J gene end by 6 bases; junction bases not matched to a gene: 7. Germline V CDR1 and CDR2: LNHDA, SQIVND (reference sequence). DNA for the CDR3: TGTGCCAGTACCTCGGACAGGGGAAGTAATTCACCCCTCCACTTT. This encodes CASTSDRGSNSPLHF.

The chain is built from TRBV30 and TRBJ1-4; 10 bases line up with TRBD1. The CDR3 runs 12 residues. Trimming took 7 bases from V and 7 from J; bases not matched to a gene: 3. CDR1 and CDR2 (germline): GTSNPN, SVGIG (reference sequence). For the CDR3, the DNA is TGTGCCTCTAGGGACAGGGGTGAAAAACTGTTTTTT. It translates to CASRDRGEKLFF.

Comments on this clone: A read error may produce the germline difference seen at one junction end. The chain recombines TRBV7-7 with TRBJ2-5; D not certain. CDR1 and CDR2 from the germline V gene are SSHAT and FNYEAQ (reference sequence). The CDR3 contains 15 residues. The CDR3, as DNA: TGTGCTAGCAGCTCGAACGTGGGTAGCCAAGAGACCCAGTACTTC. This translates into CASSSNVGSQETQYF.

V gene TRBV11-3 combines with J gene TRBJ1-1; 8 bases line up with TRBD1. Germline CDR1 is SGHNT and CDR2 is YENEEA. Trimming took 2 bases from V and 8 from J; bases not matched to a gene: 4. CDR3 size: 13 residues. The CDR3 loop is CASSLSWTGEAFF. The CDR3 DNA follows: TGTGCCAGCAGCTTATCCTGGACAGGGGAAGCTTTCTTT.

This chain joins TRBV5-4 and TRBJ2-1; TRBD2 matches at 8 bases. The length of the CDR3 is 12 residues. Germline loops: CDR1 SGHNT, CDR2 YYREEE (reference sequence). Germline trimming cut 4 bases from V and 10 bases from J; bases unmatched to any gene: 4. For the CDR3, the DNA is TGTGCCAGCAGCACGGGGGGGTACGAGCAGTTCTTC. It specifies CASSTGGYEQFF.

The chain couples TRBV23-1 to TRBJ1-4; maybe TRBD1 (5 bases). TRBV23-1 is sorted into the ORF group, with uncertain function. This CDR3 is built from 13 residues. Trimming took off 8 bases at V and 8 bases at J, with 15 bases between the two ends. Written as DNA, the CDR3 is TGCGCCAGCGAGACAGAGCTGTCAGAAAAACTGTTTTTT. It encodes CASETELSEKLFF.

This clone was seen a handful of times. This chain joins TRBV5-1 and TRBJ1-1, with a weak D call TRBD1 (5 bases). The CDR3 runs 16 residues. Trimming left V 0 bases short and J 0 bases short, with 12 bases between. Germline-derived CDR1 and CDR2 are SGHRS and YFSETQ. The CDR3 nucleotides are TGCGCCAGCAGCTTGGCAGGGCCCAACGTGAACACTGAAGCTTTCTTT. This translates into CASSLAGPNVNTEAFF.

This clone was counted once. The chain has TRBV29-1 and TRBJ1-2; 9 bases are shared with TRBD1. The CDR3 has 12 residues. The germline V gene encodes CDR1 SQVTM and CDR2 ANQGSEA. Trimming at V came to 6 bases and at J to 6 bases, leaving 5 bases not matched to a gene. The CDR3 DNA reads as TGCAGCGTCGTACAGGGGGCGGATGGCTACACCTTC. This gives the protein CSVVQGADGYTF.

The J gene is TRBJ2-3, the V gene TRBV27, with D possibly being TRBD2 (7 bases). CDR1 and CDR2 (germline): MNHEY, SMNVEV (reference sequence). V was cut by 3 bases and J by 6 bases, with 13 bases left in between. CDR3 length equals 14 residues. CDR3 sequence: CASSFGGPGDTQYF. CDR3 bases: TGTGCCAGCAGTTTCGGGGGGCCCGGGGATACGCAGTATTTT.

The rearrangement links TRBV4-1 to TRBJ2-5; D not resolved. CDR3 length equals 14 residues. The germline V and J ends were trimmed by 2 bases and 1 base, with 8 bases remaining between them. Germline-derived CDR1 and CDR2 are MGHRA and YSYEKL. For the CDR3, the DNA is TGCGCCAGCAGCCAACAGCTAGTCCAAGAGACCCAGTACTTC. This translates into CASSQQLVQETQYF.

This clone was picked up a small number of times. The rearrangement joins TRBV5-6 to TRBJ2-7, with 8 nucleotides matching TRBD2. This CDR3 has 14 residues. CDR1 SGHDT and CDR2 YYEEEE come from the germline V gene. Trimming at V came to 2 bases and at J to 6 bases, leaving 7 bases not matched to a gene. As DNA, the CDR3 is TGTGCCAGCAGCTTCGGGACTAGACCCCTCGAGCAGTACTTC. It specifies CASSFGTRPLEQYF.

The table lists this clone with many counts. The gene calls are TRBV29-1 and TRBJ1-1, with D tentatively TRBD1 (5 bases). Germline loops: CDR1 SQVTM, CDR2 ANQGSEA. The CDR3 has 12 residues. With 8 bases removed from V and 0 bases from J, the gap between germline ends came to 10 bases. The CDR3 reads CSTKQVNTEAFF. CDR3 coding DNA: TGCAGCACAAAACAGGTGAACACTGAAGCTTTCTTT.